The 25 T cell receptor beta chains below come from one sample, sequenced in a study of control samples from healthy donors and cancer patients (dated by TCRdb to about 2020). Libraries were prepared through the immunoSEQ multiplex PCR assay. The clones in this table, taken by TCRdb from immuneACCESS, are in-frame only. Not every clone is retained; where verified, under half of the shortfall comes from an unresolved V gene, and the cause of the rest is unknown. The sample table contains 100,000 to 150,000 clones; only one count was recorded for 92% of them. The ten largest clones take up over 2% of the sample. Sequencing used blood. Source of these receptors: a woman between 50 and 59 years old in good health.

The chain uses TRBV19 and TRBJ2-3; D tentatively reads TRBD1 or TRBD2 (5 bases each). The CDR3 totals 19 residues. The germline V gene encodes CDR1 LNHDA and CDR2 SQIVND (reference sequence). V lost 3 bases, J lost 4 bases, and 26 bases lay in between. CDR3 sequence reads: CASSIPPPAGILRADTQYF. CDR3 nucleotides: TGTGCCAGTAGTATTCCCCCCCCGGCAGGGATCCTGCGGGCAGATACGCAGTATTTT. Supplemented by reference TRBV19 and TRBJ2-3, the full variable domain reads DGGITQSPKYLFRKEGQNVTLSCEQNLNHDAMYWYRQDPGQGLRLIYYSQIVNDFQKGDIAEGYSVSREKKESFPLTVTSAQKNPTAFYLCASSIPPPAGILRADTQYFGPGTRLTVL.

CDR3: CASSLALRETEAFF. The DNA for the CDR3 is TGTGCCAGCAGCTTAGCTCTCCGGGAAACTGAAGCTTTCTTT. The chain is built from TRBV7-9 and TRBJ1-1; D remains unclear. The germline V and J ends were trimmed by 0 bases and 5 bases, with 10 bases remaining between them. Germline V gives CDR1 SEHNR, CDR2 FQNEAQ (reference sequence). CDR3 length: 14 residues.

The rearrangement joins TRBV3-1 (or the pseudogene TRBV3-2) to TRBJ1-1; D perhaps matches TRBD1 (5 bases). The V and J ends lost 2 bases and 8 bases respectively, with 12 bases between them. The V gene's germline CDR1 is LGHDT and CDR2 YNNKEL (reference sequence). This CDR3 is built from 13 residues. DNA of the CDR3: TGTGCCAGCAGCCAACTTCCGACAGACGAAGCTTTCTTT. As protein: CASSQLPTDEAFF.

This chain joins TRBV30 and TRBJ1-2, with 7 positions matching TRBD1. From germline, CDR1 is GTSNPN and CDR2 SVGIG (reference sequence). The CDR3 sequence is 15 residues long. Trimming took 0 bases from V and 6 from J; bases not matched to a gene: 10. The CDR3 sequence is CAWSVGQARLDGYTF. For the CDR3, the DNA is TGTGCCTGGAGTGTAGGACAGGCCCGACTGGATGGCTACACCTTC.

This chain uses TRBV5-5 with TRBJ1-5; D is possibly TRBD1 (5 bases). CDR1 SGHKS and CDR2 YYEKEE come from the germline V gene (reference sequence). V was pared by 4 bases and J by 3 bases, with 11 bases between. The CDR3 totals 14 residues. The CDR3 DNA reads TGTGCCAGCAGCGTTCAGGGTCCCAATCAGCCCCAGCATTTT. The encoded protein is CASSVQGPNQPQHF.

The J gene is TRBJ2-2, the V gene TRBV11-2, with 7 nucleotides matching TRBD2. The trim removed 6 bases at V and 5 bases at J, leaving 9 bases unmatched. This CDR3 has 15 residues. CDR1 and CDR2 from the germline V gene are SGHAT and FQNNGV. CDR3 protein: CASRHSGGRTGELFF. In nucleotides, the CDR3 is TGTGCCAGCAGACATTCGGGGGGAAGAACCGGGGAGCTGTTTTTT.

This clone was seen a single time. This chain links TRBV5-1 with TRBJ1-6; D may be TRBD1 (5 bases). With 0 bases removed from V and 0 bases from J, the gap between germline ends came to 13 bases. This CDR3 contains 18 residues. In germline, CDR1 is SGHRS, CDR2 YFSETQ. The CDR3 DNA reads as TGCGCCAGCAGCTTGGCGGGGGGGGTCCCCTCCTATAATTCACCCCTCCACTTT. Translation: CASSLAGGVPSYNSPLHF.

This chain connects TRBV24-1 to TRBJ2-3; D is ambiguous. The CDR3 extends over 14 amino acids. Germline V lookup: CDR1 KGHDR, CDR2 SFDVKD. V was cut by 12 bases and J by 3 bases, with 18 bases left in between. The CDR3 is CAHPVGDPTDTQYF. Written as DNA, the CDR3 is TGTGCCCATCCAGTAGGAGATCCAACAGATACGCAGTATTTT.

This chain connects TRBV30 to TRBJ2-5; D possibly corresponds to TRBD2 (5 bases). V lost 0 bases, J lost 5 bases, and 16 bases lay in between. The CDR3 is 15 residues long. The germline gives CDR1 GTSNPN, CDR2 SVGIG (reference sequence). CDR3 in amino acids: CAWSVDSASGETQYF. CDR3 nucleotide sequence: TGTGCCTGGAGTGTAGACTCTGCCTCGGGGGAGACCCAGTACTTC.

The chain recombines TRBV5-5 with TRBJ1-4; the D gene is possibly TRBD1 (5 bases). CDR1 SGHKS and CDR2 YYEKEE come from the germline V gene (reference sequence). The CDR3 is made up of 15 amino acids. V lost 5 bases, J lost 3 bases, and 14 bases lay in between. In nucleotides, the CDR3 is TGTGCCAGCAGGCGGGGGGTCGGATCTAATGAAAAACTGTTTTTT. It encodes CASRRGVGSNEKLFF.

The CDR3 protein is CASSELWGNYGYTF. The CDR3 coding sequence is TGTGCCAGCAGTGAGTTATGGGGGAACTATGGCTACACCTTC. This chain uses TRBV6-1 with TRBJ1-2; tentative D call: TRBD1 (5 bases). The germline gives CDR1 MNHNS, CDR2 SASEGT. V was trimmed by 3 bases and J by 2 bases, leaving 10 bases between them. The CDR3 is 14 residues long.

This clone was observed a single time. This rearrangement joins TRBV5-1 to TRBJ2-2, with 9 bases fitting TRBD1. The CDR3 has 16 amino acids. Germline assignment: CDR1 SGHRS and CDR2 YFSETQ. The trim removed 0 bases at V and 8 bases at J, leaving 8 bases unmatched. CDR3 nucleotide sequence: TGCGCCAGCAGCTTGGTACAGGACAGGGGTTCAGGGGAGCTGTTTTTT. Translated: CASSLVQDRGSGELFF.

The chain links TRBV15 to TRBJ2-4; D call uncertain. CDR1 LNHNV and CDR2 YYDKDF come from the germline V gene (reference sequence). The CDR3 runs 16 residues. Trimming shortened V by 3 bases and J by 5 bases, and 17 bases separated the two germline ends. The CDR3 DNA reads TGTGCCACCAGCAGGGCCTCGGCCCTAGGCGAAAACATTCAGTACTTC. Translated, it gives CATSRASALGENIQYF.

This chain connects TRBV4-1 to TRBJ2-7; D is perhaps TRBD1 (6 bases). The CDR3 is made up of 15 amino acids. Germline assignment: CDR1 MGHRA and CDR2 YSYEKL. The V and J ends lost 1 base and 5 bases respectively, with 15 bases between them. The CDR3 nucleotides are TGCGCCAGCAGCCAAGCTTTACAGGGCATGCACGAGCAGTACTTC. It specifies CASSQALQGMHEQYF.

The V gene is TRBV27, the J gene TRBJ2-5; no firm D call. Trimming stripped 1 base from V and 1 base from J, with 10 bases between. The CDR3 runs to 15 residues. Germline values: CDR1 MNHEY, CDR2 SMNVEV (reference sequence). The CDR3 DNA reads TGTGCCAGCAGTTTATTAGGCAAGGGCCAAGAGACCCAGTACTTC. This encodes CASSLLGKGQETQYF.

J is TRBJ1-4 and V is TRBV12-3 or TRBV12-4; D is unclear. The V end was cut by 4 bases, the J end by 10 bases, with 13 bases between. This CDR3 is built from 13 residues. The DNA for the CDR3 is TGTGCCAGCAGTTGGGTGGTCAAAGGAAAACTGTTTTTT. This codes for CASSWVVKGKLFF.

The chain recombines TRBV3-1 (or the pseudogene TRBV3-2) with TRBJ2-4, with TRBD1 matching 7 bases. Germline trimming cut 4 bases from V and 6 bases from J; bases unmatched to any gene: 6. This CDR3 contains 14 residues. The V gene's germline CDR1 is LGHDT and CDR2 YNNKEL (reference sequence). The CDR3 nucleotides are TGTGCCAGCAGCCCCTACCGACAGGGAAACATTCAGTACTTC. It codes for CASSPYRQGNIQYF.

The rearrangement joins TRBV5-1 to TRBJ2-7; no clear D gene. The CDR3 is made up of 14 amino acids. V was trimmed by 0 bases and J by 2 bases, leaving 9 bases between them. Germline V gives CDR1 SGHRS, CDR2 YFSETQ. The CDR3 coding sequence is TGCGCCAGCAGCTTGGCGACCGACCCCTACGAGCAGTACTTC. Its protein product is CASSLATDPYEQYF.

In this sample, this clone is medium-sized. The J gene is TRBJ1-4, the V gene TRBV29-1, with 9 bases fitting TRBD1. The CDR3 runs to 15 residues. Trimming took 5 bases from V and 7 from J; bases not matched to a gene: 11. Germline V gives CDR1 SQVTM, CDR2 ANQGSEA. The CDR3 reads CSVRKSGQGREKLFF. The CDR3 nucleotides read TGCAGCGTTCGCAAGTCGGGACAGGGTCGTGAAAAACTGTTTTTT.

The J gene is TRBJ2-1, the V gene TRBV20-1, with D possibly TRBD2 on 6 matching bases. From germline, CDR1 is DFQATT and CDR2 SNEGSKA (reference sequence). The CDR3 consists of 11 residues. V was pared by 0 bases and J by 11 bases, with 8 bases between. CDR3 sequence (DNA): TGCAGTGCTAGAGATCTAGCGCAGCAGTTCTTC. Protein product: CSARDLAQQFF.

The chain carries TRBV15 and TRBJ2-1; 9 bases fit TRBD2. J gave up 8 bases and V 5 bases, and 13 bases lay outside the gene matches. The CDR3 is made up of 16 amino acids. The germline V gene encodes CDR1 LNHNV and CDR2 YYDKDF (reference sequence). The CDR3 nucleotides read TGTGCCACCAGCCCGCTTGGGGGACTAGCTCTCGATGAGCAGTTCTTC. Protein sequence: CATSPLGGLALDEQFF.

CDR3 nucleotide sequence: TGTGCCAGCAGACCGGGAGGGCCCACAGATACGCAGTATTTT. It specifies CASRPGGPTDTQYF. The chain uses TRBV2 and TRBJ2-3; 8 bases line up with TRBD2. V lost 6 bases, J lost 2 bases, and 4 bases stayed unmatched. Germline V gene lookup returns CDR1 SNHLY and CDR2 FYNNEI. The CDR3 is made up of 14 amino acids.

The gene calls are TRBV6-1 and TRBJ1-5, with D possibly TRBD1 on 5 matching bases. The CDR3 length is 12 residues. Germline CDR1 reads MNHNS; CDR2 reads SASEGT. Trimming shortened V by 2 bases and J by 8 bases, and 7 bases separated the two germline ends. CDR3 sequence reads: CASSEPGKPQHF. The CDR3, as DNA: TGTGCCAGCAGTGAACCAGGGAAGCCCCAGCATTTT.

V usage is TRBV19 and J usage is TRBJ1-5, with 9 bases identical to TRBD1. J was trimmed by 4 bases and V by 8 bases; bases with no gene match: 9. Germline CDR1 and CDR2: LNHDA and SQIVND (reference sequence). The CDR3 consists of 15 residues. For the CDR3, the DNA is TGTGCCAGTGCGCCCGGACAGGGGACTAATCAGCCCCAGCATTTT. Residues: CASAPGQGTNQPQHF.

V usage is TRBV9 and J usage is TRBJ2-3; perhaps TRBD2 as D (6 bases). CDR3 size: 15 residues. Germline V gene data show CDR1 as SGDLS and CDR2 as YYNGEE. The V and J ends lost 4 bases and 1 base respectively, with 13 bases between them. CDR3 nucleotide sequence: TGTGCCAGCAGCACCCTGGCTAGCGGCACAGATACGCAGTATTTT. The encoded protein is CASSTLASGTDTQYF. The full variable domain, rest sourced from reference TRBV9 and TRBJ2-3, is DSGVTQTPKHLITATGQRVTLRCSPRSGDLSVYWYQQSLDQGLQFLIQYYNGEERAKGNILERFSAQQFPDLHSELNLSSLELGDSALYFCASSTLASGTDTQYFGPGTRLTVL.